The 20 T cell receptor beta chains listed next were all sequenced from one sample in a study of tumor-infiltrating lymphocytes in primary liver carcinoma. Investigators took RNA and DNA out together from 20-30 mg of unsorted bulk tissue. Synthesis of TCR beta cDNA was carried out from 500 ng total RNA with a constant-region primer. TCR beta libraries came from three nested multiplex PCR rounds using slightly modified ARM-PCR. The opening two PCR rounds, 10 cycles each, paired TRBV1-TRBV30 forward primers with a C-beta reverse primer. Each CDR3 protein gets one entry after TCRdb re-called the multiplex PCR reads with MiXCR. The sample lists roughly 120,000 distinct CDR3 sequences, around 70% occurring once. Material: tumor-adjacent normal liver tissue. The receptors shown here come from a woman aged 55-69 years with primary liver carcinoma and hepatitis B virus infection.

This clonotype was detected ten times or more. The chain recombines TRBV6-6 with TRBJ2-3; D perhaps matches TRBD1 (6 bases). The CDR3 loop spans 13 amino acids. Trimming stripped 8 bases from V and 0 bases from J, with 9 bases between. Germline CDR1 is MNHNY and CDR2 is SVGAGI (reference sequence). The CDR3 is CASVQGSTDTQYF. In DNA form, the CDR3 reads TGTGCCAGCGTTCAGGGGAGCACAGATACGCAGTATTTT.

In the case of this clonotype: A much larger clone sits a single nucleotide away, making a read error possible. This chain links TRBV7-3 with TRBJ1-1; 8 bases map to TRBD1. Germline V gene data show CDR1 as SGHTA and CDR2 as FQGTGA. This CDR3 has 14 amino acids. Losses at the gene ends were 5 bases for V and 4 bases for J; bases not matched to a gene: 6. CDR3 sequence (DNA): TGTGCCAGCAGCGTAGACAGGGGTATCACTGAAGCTTTCTTT. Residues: CASSVDRGITEAFF.

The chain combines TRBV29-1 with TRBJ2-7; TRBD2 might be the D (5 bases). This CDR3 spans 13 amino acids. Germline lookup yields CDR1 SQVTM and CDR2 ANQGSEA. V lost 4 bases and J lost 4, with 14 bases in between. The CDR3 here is CSVVSSGRYEQYF. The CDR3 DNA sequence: TGCAGCGTTGTTTCGAGCGGAAGATACGAGCAGTACTTC.

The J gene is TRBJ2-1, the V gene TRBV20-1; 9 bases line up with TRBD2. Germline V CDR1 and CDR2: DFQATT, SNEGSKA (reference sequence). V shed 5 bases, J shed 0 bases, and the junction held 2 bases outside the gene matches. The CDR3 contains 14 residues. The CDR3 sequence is CSAPGLASYNEQFF. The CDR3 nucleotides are TGCAGTGCTCCGGGACTAGCCTCCTACAATGAGCAGTTCTTC.

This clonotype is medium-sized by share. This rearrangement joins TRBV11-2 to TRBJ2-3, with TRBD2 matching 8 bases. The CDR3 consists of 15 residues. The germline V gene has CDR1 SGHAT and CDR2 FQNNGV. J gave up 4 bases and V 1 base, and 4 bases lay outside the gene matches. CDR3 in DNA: TGTGCCAGCAGCTTAGCGGGAGGGCAAGCAGATACGCAGTATTTT. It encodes CASSLAGGQADTQYF.

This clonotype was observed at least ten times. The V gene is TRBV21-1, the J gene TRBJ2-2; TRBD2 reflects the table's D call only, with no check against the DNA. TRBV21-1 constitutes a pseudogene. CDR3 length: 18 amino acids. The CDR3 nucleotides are TGTGCCACCCCCGCCCGGACTAGCGGGAGAGGGGGGACCGGGGAGCTGTTTTTT. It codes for CATPARTSGRGGTGELFF.

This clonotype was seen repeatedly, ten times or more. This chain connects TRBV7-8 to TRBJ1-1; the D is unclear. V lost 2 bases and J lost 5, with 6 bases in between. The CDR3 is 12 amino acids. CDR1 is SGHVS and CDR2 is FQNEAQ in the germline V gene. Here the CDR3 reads CASSLLATEAFF. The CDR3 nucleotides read TGTGCCAGCAGCTTATTGGCGACTGAAGCTTTCTTT. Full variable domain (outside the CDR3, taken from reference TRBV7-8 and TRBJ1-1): GAGVSQSPRYKVAKRGQDVALRCDPISGHVSLFWYQQALGQGPEFLTYFQNEAQLDKSGLPSDRFFAERPEGSVSTLKIQRTQQEDSAVYLCASSLLATEAFFGQGTRLTVV.

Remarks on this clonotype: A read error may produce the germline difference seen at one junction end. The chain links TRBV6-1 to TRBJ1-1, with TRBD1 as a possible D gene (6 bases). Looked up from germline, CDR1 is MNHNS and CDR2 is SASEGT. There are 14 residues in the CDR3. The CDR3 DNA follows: TGTGCCAGCGGTGAATACCAAGGGGGCACTGAAGCTTTCTTT. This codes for CASGEYQGGTEAFF.

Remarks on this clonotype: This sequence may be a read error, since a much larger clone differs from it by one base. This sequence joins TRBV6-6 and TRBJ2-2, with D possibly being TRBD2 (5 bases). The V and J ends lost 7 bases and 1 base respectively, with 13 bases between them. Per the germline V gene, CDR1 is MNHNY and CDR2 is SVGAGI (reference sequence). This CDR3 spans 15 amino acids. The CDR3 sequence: CASTYSEKNTGELFF. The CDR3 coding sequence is TGTGCCAGCACCTATAGCGAGAAGAACACCGGGGAGCTGTTTTTT.

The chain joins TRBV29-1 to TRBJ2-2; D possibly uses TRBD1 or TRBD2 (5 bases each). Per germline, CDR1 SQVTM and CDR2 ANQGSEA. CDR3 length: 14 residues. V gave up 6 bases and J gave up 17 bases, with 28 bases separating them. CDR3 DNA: TGCAGCGTCATCGGGACCCTCTCGGCCGGGGTGCTATTTTTT. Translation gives CSVIGTLSAGVLFF.

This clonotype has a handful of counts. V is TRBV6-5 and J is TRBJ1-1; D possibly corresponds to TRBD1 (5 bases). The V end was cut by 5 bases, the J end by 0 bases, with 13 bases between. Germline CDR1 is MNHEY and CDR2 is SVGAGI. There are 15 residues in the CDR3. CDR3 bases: TGTGCCAGCAGTGAAGACGGGGGGGTGAACACTGAAGCTTTCTTT. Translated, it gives CASSEDGGVNTEAFF.

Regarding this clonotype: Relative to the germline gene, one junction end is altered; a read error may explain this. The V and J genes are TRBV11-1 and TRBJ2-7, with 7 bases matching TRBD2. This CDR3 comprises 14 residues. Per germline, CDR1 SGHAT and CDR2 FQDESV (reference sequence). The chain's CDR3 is CPSSGKRAAYEQCF. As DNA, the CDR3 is TGTCCCAGCAGCGGGAAGAGGGCCGCCTACGAGCAGTGCTTC.

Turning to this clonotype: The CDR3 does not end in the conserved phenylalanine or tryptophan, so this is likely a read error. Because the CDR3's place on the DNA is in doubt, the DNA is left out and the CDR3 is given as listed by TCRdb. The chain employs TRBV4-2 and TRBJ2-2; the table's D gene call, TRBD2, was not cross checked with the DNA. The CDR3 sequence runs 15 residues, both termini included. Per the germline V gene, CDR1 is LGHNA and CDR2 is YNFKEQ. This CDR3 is CASSQGTRYTGELFS.

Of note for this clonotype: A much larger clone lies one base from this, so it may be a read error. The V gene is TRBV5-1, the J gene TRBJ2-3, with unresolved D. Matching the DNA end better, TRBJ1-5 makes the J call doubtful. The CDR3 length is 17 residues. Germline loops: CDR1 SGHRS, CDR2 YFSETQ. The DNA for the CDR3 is TGCGCCAGCAGCTTGGAACTAGCGGGAGGTACAGCAGATACGCAGCATTTT. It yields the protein CASSLELAGGTADTQHF.

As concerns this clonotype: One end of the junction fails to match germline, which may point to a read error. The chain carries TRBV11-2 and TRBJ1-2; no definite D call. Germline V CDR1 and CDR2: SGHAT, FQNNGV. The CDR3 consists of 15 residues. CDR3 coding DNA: TGTGCCAGCAGCTTAGATCGGTTAGACGTCTATGGCAACACCTTC. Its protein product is CASSLDRLDVYGNTF.

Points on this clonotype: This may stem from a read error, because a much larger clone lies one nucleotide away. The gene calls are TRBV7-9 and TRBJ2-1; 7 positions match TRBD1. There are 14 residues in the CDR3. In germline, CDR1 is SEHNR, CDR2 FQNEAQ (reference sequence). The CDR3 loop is CASSPRDSNNEQIF. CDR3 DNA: TGTGCCAGCAGCCCCCGGGACAGTAACAATGAGCAGATCTTC.

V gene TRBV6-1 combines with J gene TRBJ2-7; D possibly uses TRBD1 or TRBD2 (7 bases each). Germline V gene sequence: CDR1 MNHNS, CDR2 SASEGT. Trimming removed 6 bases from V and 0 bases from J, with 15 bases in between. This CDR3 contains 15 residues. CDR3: CASRRQGGGSYEQYF. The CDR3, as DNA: TGTGCCAGCAGAAGACAGGGAGGGGGCTCCTACGAGCAGTACTTC.

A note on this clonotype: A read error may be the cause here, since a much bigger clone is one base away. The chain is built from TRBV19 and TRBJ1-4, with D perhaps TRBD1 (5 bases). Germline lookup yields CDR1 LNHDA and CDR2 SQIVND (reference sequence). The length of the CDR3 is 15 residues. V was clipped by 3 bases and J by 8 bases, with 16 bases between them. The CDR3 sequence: CASSIWDGPKEKLFF. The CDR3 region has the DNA TGTGCCAGTAGTATTTGGGACGGTCCAAAAGAAAAACTGTTTTTT.

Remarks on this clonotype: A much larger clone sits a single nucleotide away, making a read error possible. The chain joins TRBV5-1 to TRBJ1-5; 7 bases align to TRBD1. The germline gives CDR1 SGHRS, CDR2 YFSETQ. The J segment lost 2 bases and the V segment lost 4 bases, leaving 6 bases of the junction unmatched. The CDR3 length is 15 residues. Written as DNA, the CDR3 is TGCGCCAGCAGCGACGGGACAGTGGGCAATCAGCCCCAGCATTTT. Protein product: CASSDGTVGNQPQHF.

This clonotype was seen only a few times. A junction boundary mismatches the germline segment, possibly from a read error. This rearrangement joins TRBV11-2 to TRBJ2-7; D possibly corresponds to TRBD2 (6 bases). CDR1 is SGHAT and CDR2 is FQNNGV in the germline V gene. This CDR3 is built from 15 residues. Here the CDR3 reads CASSQLTGVIYKQYF. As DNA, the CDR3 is TGTGCCAGCAGCCAATTGACGGGAGTGATCTACAAGCAGTACTTC.